Shown below are 20 T cell receptor beta chains from a single sample sequenced in a study of regulatory T cells in long-lasting Graves disease. Assembly of TCR beta libraries relied on iRepertoire HTBI primers together with Arm-PCR of CDR3 regions. A single record per CDR3 protein comes from TCRdb applying MiXCR to the multiplex PCR reads. Of hundreds of thousands of distinct CDR3 sequences in the sample, 16% were seen once. Time point denoted: newly diagnosed GD, antithyroid drugs for less than 3 months. RNA extracted from PBMCs served as the sequencing template. These data were also reused for a study on T cells in Graves' hyperthyroidism and ophthalmopathy.

The specimen was peripheral blood mononuclear cells (PBMCs), collected at new diagnosis, from a patient treated with antithyroid drugs. Receptors were obtained from a man aged 40-55 years with Graves disease.

This clonotype was counted at least ten times. The chain couples TRBV6-4 to TRBJ2-1, with 14 nucleotides matching TRBD2. CDR3 length: 15 residues. The J segment lost 6 bases and the V segment lost 2 bases, leaving 0 bases of the junction unmatched. In germline, CDR1 is MRHNA, CDR2 SNTAGT. As DNA, the CDR3 is TGTGCCAGCAGTGACGGACTAGCGGGGGGCAATGAGCAGTTCTTC. Residues: CASSDGLAGGNEQFF.

In its sample, this clonotype was seen many times. This chain links TRBV7-9 with TRBJ2-5; D gene ambiguous. The CDR3 runs to 13 residues. V was trimmed by 6 bases and J by 0 bases, leaving 8 bases between them. The germline V gene encodes CDR1 SEHNR and CDR2 FQNEAQ (reference sequence). This CDR3 is CASSPAYQETQYF. For the CDR3, the DNA is TGTGCCAGCAGTCCAGCCTACCAAGAGACCCAGTACTTC.

This clonotype was seen only a few times. This rearrangement joins TRBV19 to TRBJ2-2; 8 bases are a match to TRBD1. This CDR3 contains 15 residues. V gave up 7 bases and J gave up 5 bases; unmatched junction bases: 9. Germline assignment: CDR1 LNHDA and CDR2 SQIVND (reference sequence). CDR3 bases: TGTGCCAGTACCACACAGGGGGTTCGAACCGGGGAGCTGTTTTTT. Its protein product is CASTTQGVRTGELFF.

On this clonotype: A read error may explain this, as a much larger clone is one base away. This chain links TRBV6-5 with TRBJ1-5; 10 bases line up with TRBD1. This CDR3 spans 19 amino acids. Germline loops: CDR1 MNHEY, CDR2 SVGAGI. CDR3 DNA: TGTGCCAGCAGCTCACTCTCCCGGACAGGGGGTCATAGCAATCAGCCCAAGCATTTT. As protein: CASSSLSRTGGHSNQPKHF.

This clonotype has only a few counts. A junction end diverges from the germline sequence, so it may reflect a read error. The genes are TRBV2 and TRBJ1-6, with D maybe TRBD1 (5 bases). Germline CDR1 SNHLY, CDR2 FYNNEI. This CDR3 region has 12 residues. The CDR3 DNA follows: TGTGCCAGCAGTGAAAACTTGAGACAGCGCTTTTTT. Translation gives CASSENLRQRFF. The variable domain in full, with the rest retrieved from reference TRBV2 and TRBJ1-6, is EPEVTQTPSHQVTQMGQEVILRCVPISNHLYFYWYRQILGQKVEFLVSFYNNEISEKSEIFDDQFSVERPDGSNFTLKIRSTKLEDSAMYFCASSENLRQRFFGNGTRLTVT.

This clonotype has only a few counts. The CDR3 DNA reads as TGTGCCAGCAGCCTTCTGGGTGGGACGGGGACCACCTACGAGCAGTACTTC. This gives the protein CASSLLGGTGTTYEQYF. V is TRBV14 and J is TRBJ2-7; D may be TRBD1 or TRBD2 (5 bases each). Germline V gives CDR1 SGHDN, CDR2 FVKESK. The CDR3 has 17 amino acids. Trimming took 4 bases from V and 2 from J, leaving 21 bases between them.

This clonotype showed up many times. This chain links TRBV7-8 with TRBJ1-6; D unclear. Trimming removed 1 base at V and 0 bases at J, with 10 bases between. Germline CDR1 reads SGHVS; CDR2 reads FQNEAQ. The CDR3 sequence is 17 residues long. The CDR3 region has the DNA TGTGCCAGCAGCTTAGTCCCGGGGTCCTCCTATAATTCACCCCTCCACTTT. This codes for CASSLVPGSSYNSPLHF.

This clonotype was detected only a few times. V is TRBV29-1 and J is TRBJ2-1; a possible D gene is TRBD1 (6 bases). This CDR3 is built from 13 residues. Trimming removed 5 bases at V and 4 bases at J, with 12 bases between. From germline, CDR1 is SQVTM and CDR2 ANQGSEA. The CDR3 region has the DNA TGCAGCGTTTTAGACGACAGGTACAATGAGCAGTTCTTC. Its translation: CSVLDDRYNEQFF.

This clonotype came up many times. J is TRBJ1-5 and V is TRBV20-1, with 9 bases that match TRBD1. V was clipped by 4 bases and J by 10 bases; unmatched bases: 5. Germline lookup yields CDR1 DFQATT and CDR2 SNEGSKA (reference sequence). This CDR3 contains 12 residues. Here the CDR3 DNA reads TGCAGTGCTACCAGGACAGGGGCACCCCAGCATTTT. The encoded protein is CSATRTGAPQHF.

The chain couples TRBV28 to TRBJ1-2; unclear D gene. V was pared by 7 bases and J by 0 bases, with 9 bases between. The germline CDR1 and CDR2 sequences are MDHEN and SYDVKM. CDR3 length: 13 amino acids. The chain's CDR3 is CASKGLPNYGYTF. The CDR3 nucleotides read TGTGCCAGCAAGGGATTACCTAACTATGGCTACACCTTC.

This clonotype has a count of ten or more. This chain joins TRBV20-1 and TRBJ2-1; 12 nucleotides line up with TRBD2. Per the germline V gene, CDR1 is DFQATT and CDR2 is SNEGSKA (reference sequence). With V trimmed by 2 bases and J by 10 bases, 9 bases remained unmatched. The CDR3 covers 15 residues. DNA for the CDR3: TGCAGTGCTAGACTAGGACTAGCGGGGTGGTGGGAGCAGTTCTTC. This encodes CSARLGLAGWWEQFF.

Ten or more counts support this clonotype. V usage is TRBV6-1 and J usage is TRBJ2-5; tentative D call: TRBD2 (5 bases). Trimming removed 10 bases at V and 5 bases at J, with 14 bases between. Germline V gene lookup returns CDR1 MNHNS and CDR2 SASEGT. There are 12 residues in the CDR3. The DNA for the CDR3 is TGTGCCACCGCGACTACGTCGGAGACCCAGTACTTC. This gives the protein CATATTSETQYF.

This clonotype was seen repeatedly, ten times or more. The V gene is TRBV6-2 or TRBV6-3, the J gene TRBJ2-7, with D hard to call. Germline CDR1 MNHEY, CDR2 SVGEGT. There are 15 residues in the CDR3. V was pared by 6 bases and J by 5 bases, with 20 bases between. CDR3 protein: CASSKGSFPPDEQYF. The CDR3, as DNA: TGTGCCAGCAGCAAAGGCTCCTTCCCCCCAGACGAGCAGTACTTC.

With respect to this clonotype: A read error may account for a junction end that differs from germline. This chain uses TRBV6-1 with TRBJ2-1; 8 positions match TRBD1. Germline V gives CDR1 MNHNS, CDR2 SASEGT. The CDR3 is 15 amino acids. CDR3 bases: TGTGCCAGCAGCCTCTCGGACAGGGTAGTAAATGAGCAGCTCTTC. Translating gives CASSLSDRVVNEQLF.

Ten or more counts support this clonotype. The J gene is TRBJ2-7, the V gene TRBV30; D is perhaps TRBD1 (5 bases). V was pared by 4 bases and J by 2 bases, with 9 bases between. CDR1 and CDR2 from the germline V gene are GTSNPN and SVGIG (reference sequence). The CDR3 has 12 residues. Written as DNA, the CDR3 is TGTGCCTGGAAGGGGTACACCTACGAGCAGTACTTC. It yields the protein CAWKGYTYEQYF.

This clonotype was counted only a few times. The chain has TRBV28 and TRBJ1-3; D is perhaps TRBD1 (5 bases). The V and J ends lost 5 bases and 1 base respectively, with 15 bases between them. Germline V gives CDR1 MDHEN, CDR2 SYDVKM. This CDR3 contains 16 residues. CDR3 bases: TGTGCCAGCAGTCCGGCCAGGGCAGATTCTGGAAACACCATATATTTT. Translating it yields CASSPARADSGNTIYF.

This clonotype was seen only a few times. This chain connects TRBV6-2 or TRBV6-3 to TRBJ2-5; D unclear. Germline V gene data show CDR1 as MNHEY and CDR2 as SVGEGT. The CDR3 has 14 residues. V was clipped by 2 bases and J by 5 bases, with 12 bases between them. The CDR3 loop reads CASSYPGHLETQYF. The CDR3 DNA is TGTGCCAGCAGTTACCCTGGTCATTTGGAGACCCAGTACTTC.

Comment on this clonotype: One base away lies a much larger clone, so this may be a sequencing read error. The chain carries TRBV29-1 and TRBJ1-5; D remains ambiguous. The CDR3 covers 12 residues. CDR1 is SQVTM, CDR2 ANQGSEA, per germline. V was pared by 4 bases and J by 4 bases, with 8 bases between. The CDR3 bases are TGCAGCGTTGGGGAGTGTAATCAGCCCCAGCATTTT. This translates into CSVGECNQPQHF.

This clonotype occurred many times. V and J are TRBV7-9 and TRBJ2-1; 9 bases are a match to TRBD2. CDR1 SEHNR and CDR2 FQNEAQ come from the germline V gene (reference sequence). The ends lost 7 bases at V and 8 bases at J; junction bases unmatched: 12. This CDR3 is 15 amino acids long. CDR3 coding DNA: TGTGCCAGCATCCCCGGGACTAGCCCCTTTGATGAGCAGTTCTTC. It codes for CASIPGTSPFDEQFF.

A word on this clonotype: A much larger clone differs by one base, so this may be a read error. This chain uses TRBV12-3 or TRBV12-4 with TRBJ2-3; tentative D call: TRBD1 (5 bases). With the DNA end fitting TRBJ1-5 better, the J assignment may be wrong. The CDR3 totals 16 residues. CDR3 nucleotides: TGTGCCAGCAGTTTAGGTGGGACTCTTAGCACAGATACGCAGCATTTT. Protein product: CASSLGGTLSTDTQHF.